This is a list of T cell receptor beta chains from one sample in a study of read filtering for tumor transcriptome and immune sequencing. TCRdb reanalysed the reads using MiXCR and keeps one entry per CDR3 protein. The sample lists fewer than 150,000 distinct CDR3 sequences; over 10% were seen once. Material for sequencing was a population of CD138-negative cells sorted from bone marrow. The source of these receptors is a donor aged 40 or over with multiple myeloma. CDR3s include the opening cysteine and the closing phenylalanine or tryptophan. The D gene is left open where the match is weak. Size tells how often a clone was seen (once, few, many) or the class of an expanded clone, and some rows leave it out.

clone_size	v_call	j_call	d_call	cdr3_aa	cdr3_nt
few	TRBV19	TRBJ2-5	TRBD1	CASSRTGPQGTQYF	TGTGCCAGTAGTCGGACAGGCCCCCAAGGGACCCAGTACTTC
-	TRBV11-1	TRBJ2-1	TRBD2	CASSQTGTSDYNEQFF	TGTGCCAGCAGCCAGACCGGGACTAGCGACTACAATGAGCAGTTCTTC
many	TRBV11-2	TRBJ1-2	TRBD1	CASSLEGGRGYGYTF	TGTGCCAGCAGCTTAGAAGGGGGCAGAGGCTATGGCTACACCTTC
many	TRBV9	TRBJ2-3	-	CASRTGASAYTDTQYF	TGTGCCAGCAGGACGGGGGCTAGCGCTTACACAGATACGCAGTATTTT
many	TRBV9	TRBJ1-5	-	CASSVLPDSNQPQHF	TGTGCCAGCAGCGTACTCCCGGATAGCAATCAGCCCCAGCATTTT
many	TRBV12-3/TRBV12-4	TRBJ1-1	-	CASSLAGGSGTEAFF	TGTGCCAGCAGTTTAGCGGGGGGCTCGGGCACTGAAGCTTTCTTT
-	TRBV19	TRBJ1-5	-	CASSMDLRVQPQHF	TGTGCCAGTAGTATGGATCTCAGGGTTCAGCCCCAGCATTTT
many	TRBV11-2	TRBJ1-1	-	CASSPNLGLGNTEAFF	TGTGCCAGCAGCCCCAACCTCGGGTTGGGGAACACTGAAGCTTTCTTT
many	TRBV3-1	TRBJ2-4	-	CASSQDRNIQYF	TGTGCCAGCAGCCAAGACCGAAACATTCAGTACTTC
many	TRBV12-2	TRBJ2-1	-	CASRYLGGGLRNEQFF	TGTGCAAGTCGCTACCTCGGGGGGGGATTGAGGAATGAGCAGTTCTTC
many	TRBV19	TRBJ2-3	-	CASSIGTEITDTQYF	TGTGCCAGTAGTATCGGGACGGAAATCACAGATACGCAGTATTTT
-	TRBV19	TRBJ1-5	-	CASTNGGGGYGNQPQHF	TGTGCCAGTACTAATGGTGGAGGGGGTTACGGCAATCAGCCCCAGCATTTT
many	TRBV29-1	TRBJ1-1	TRBD1	CSAGDRKAFF	TGCAGCGCCGGGGACAGAAAAGCTTTCTTT
many	TRBV4-1	TRBJ2-2	-	CASSQESVVGGELFF	TGCGCCAGCAGCCAAGAAAGTGTAGTGGGCGGGGAGCTGTTTTTT
many	TRBV3-1	TRBJ2-1	-	CASSQDTGYEQFF	TGTGCCAGCAGCCAAGATACGGGGTATGAGCAGTTCTTC
many	TRBV20-1	TRBJ1-4	-	CSALPLGQFGVKLFF	TGCAGTGCATTACCCCTGGGACAATTCGGTGTAAAACTGTTTTTT
many	TRBV2	TRBJ2-1	-	CASGVNQYNEQFF	TGTGCCAGCGGGGTCAATCAGTACAATGAGCAGTTCTTC
many	TRBV20-1	TRBJ2-5	-	CSARDLRRDQETQYF	TGCAGTGCTAGAGATCTCAGGCGAGACCAAGAGACCCAGTACTTC
-	TRBV7-2	TRBJ2-5	-	CASSFKGQAQETQYF	TGTGCCAGCAGCTTCAAAGGACAAGCACAAGAGACCCAGTACTTC
many	TRBV5-1	TRBJ2-3	-	CASSLEGRRADTQYF	TGTGCCAGCAGCTTAGAAGGACGGAGGGCAGATACGCAGTATTTT
few	TRBV14	TRBJ2-3	TRBD2	CASSRGRFEDTQYF	TGTGCCAGCAGCCGCGGGAGATTTGAAGATACGCAGTATTTT
-	TRBV3-1	TRBJ2-3	TRBD2	CASSQDLTGGLDTQYF	TGTGCCAGCAGCCAAGATTTGACGGGAGGTCTGGATACGCAGTATTTT
many	TRBV7-2	TRBJ2-1	TRBD2	CASSTTSGGAPYNEQFF	TGTGCCAGCAGCACTACTAGCGGGGGGGCCCCCTACAATGAGCAGTTCTTC
many	TRBV18	TRBJ1-5	-	CASSPGPHQPQHF	TGTGCCAGCTCACCAGGGCCACATCAGCCCCAGCATTTT
many	TRBV24-1	TRBJ1-4	TRBD1	CATVRGQRDEKLFF	TGTGCCACCGTCCGGGGACAGAGGGATGAAAAACTGTTTTTT
many	TRBV11-2	TRBJ1-1	TRBD1	CASSLVMGQPNTEAFF	TGTGCCAGCAGCTTAGTGATGGGACAGCCGAACACTGAAGCCTTCTTT
many	TRBV4-1	TRBJ2-2	TRBD2	CASSQGLAANTGELFF	TGCGCCAGCAGCCAGGGACTAGCGGCGAACACCGGGGAGCTGTTTTTT
-	TRBV7-2	TRBJ2-1	TRBD2	CASSLGGSLNEQFF	TGTGCCAGCAGCTTAGGCGGGAGTCTGAATGAGCAGTTCTTC